Each of the 21 T cell receptor beta chains below was sequenced from the same sample in a study of cytomegalovirus exposure and HLA in healthy donors. The PCR employed 60 Vbeta primers together with 13 Jbeta primers. The data were produced by immunoSEQ multiplex PCR, yet TCRdb's version contains in-frame clones alone and is incomplete. The sample includes 160,000 or so clones, around four fifths of them seen just once. The sample taken for sequencing was PBMCs. Receptors originate from a woman in her forties or fifties in good health and CMV-seronegative.

This chain uses TRBV9 with TRBJ2-2; possible D gene TRBD2, 6 bases. Germline-derived CDR1 and CDR2 are SGDLS and YYNGEE. V lost 0 bases to trimming and J lost 4 bases, with 13 bases between them. The CDR3 covers 16 residues. The CDR3 nucleotides read TGTGCCAGCAGCGTAGCGGGGCAGGGAGGCACCGGGGAGCTGTTTTTT. Translation gives CASSVAGQGGTGELFF.

The chain employs TRBV28 and TRBJ1-1; D is uncertain. Between the trimmed V and J ends, which lost 5 bases and 6 bases, there was a span of 13 bases. The CDR3 length is 13 residues. Germline CDR1 reads MDHEN; CDR2 reads SYDVKM. CDR3 region: CASSIPYRAEAFF. CDR3 DNA sequence: TGTGCCAGCAGTATCCCATACAGAGCTGAAGCTTTCTTT. The variable domain in full, with the rest retrieved from reference TRBV28 and TRBJ1-1, is DVKVTQSSRYLVKRTGEKVFLECVQDMDHENMFWYRQDPGLGLRLIYFSYDVKMKEKGDIPEGYSVSREKKERFSLILESASTNQTSMYLCASSIPYRAEAFFGQGTRLTVV.

J is TRBJ1-1 and V is TRBV30, with D possibly being TRBD1 (6 bases). The V gene's germline CDR1 is GTSNPN and CDR2 SVGIG (reference sequence). This CDR3 has 15 amino acids. V was cut by 4 bases and J by 6 bases, with 21 bases left in between. DNA of the CDR3: TGTGCCTGGATTGTCCTTCATCAGGGGTCGGCTGAAGCTTTCTTT. Translated: CAWIVLHQGSAEAFF.

The chain couples TRBV29-1 to TRBJ1-2; 9 bases map to TRBD1. V gave up 5 bases and J gave up 7 bases; unmatched junction bases: 8. This CDR3 region has 13 residues. Germline CDR1 and CDR2: SQVTM and ANQGSEA. This chain's CDR3 is CSVRGQGRRGYTF. The CDR3, as DNA: TGCAGCGTTAGGGGACAGGGAAGGCGTGGCTACACCTTC.

The sample holds one count of this clone. V and J are TRBV9 and TRBJ1-6; D ambiguous. V was pared by 0 bases and J by 7 bases, with 8 bases between. Germline values: CDR1 SGDLS, CDR2 YYNGEE. CDR3 length: 14 residues. The CDR3 spells CASSVASLNSPLHF. CDR3 coding DNA: TGTGCCAGCAGCGTAGCTTCCTTAAATTCACCCCTCCACTTT.

The rearrangement links TRBV19 to TRBJ2-1, with D possibly TRBD2 on 5 matching bases. This CDR3 region has 13 residues. V lost 5 bases and J 8 bases, leaving 13 bases between the germline ends. Looked up from germline, CDR1 is LNHDA and CDR2 is SQIVND (reference sequence). CDR3 in DNA: TGTGCCAGTAGTGGTGAGGGCTGGGATGAGCAGTTCTTC. It translates to CASSGEGWDEQFF.

J is TRBJ2-1 and V is TRBV5-5; 11 bases align to TRBD1. Per germline, CDR1 SGHKS and CDR2 YYEKEE (reference sequence). After removal of 4 bases from V and 16 bases from J, the junction contained 7 bases not matched to a gene. The CDR3 is made up of 12 amino acids. CDR3 region: CASSHGQGAGFF. CDR3 DNA sequence: TGTGCCAGCAGCCACGGACAGGGGGCTGGATTCTTC.

This rearrangement joins TRBV4-3 to TRBJ2-7; D is uncertain. V lost 0 bases, J lost 0 bases, and 3 bases lay in between. Germline CDR1 and CDR2: LGHNA and YSLEER. This CDR3 has 13 residues. This CDR3 reads CASSQESSYEQYF. In DNA, the CDR3 is TGCGCCAGCAGCCAAGAGAGCTCCTACGAGCAGTACTTC.

The rearrangement joins TRBV4-1 to TRBJ2-1, with TRBD2 identical over 8 bases. Trimming removed 0 bases from V and 8 bases from J; junction bases left unmatched: 6. The CDR3 consists of 15 residues. CDR1 and CDR2 from the germline V gene are MGHRA and YSYEKL. CDR3 sequence (DNA): TGCGCCAGCAGCCAAGATGTAGCGGGAATGTATGAGCAGTTCTTC. As protein: CASSQDVAGMYEQFF.

CDR3: CASSEYSQPQHF. CDR3 bases: TGTGCCAGCAGTGAATATAGCCAGCCCCAGCATTTT. V usage is TRBV25-1 and J usage is TRBJ1-5; D is uncertain. V lost 0 bases and J lost 7, with 4 bases in between. Per the germline V gene, CDR1 is MGHDK and CDR2 is SYGVNS. The CDR3 loop spans 12 amino acids. Using reference TRBV25-1 and TRBJ1-5 for the parts outside the CDR3, the full variable domain is EADIYQTPRYLVIGTGKKITLECSQTMGHDKMYWYQQDPGMELHLIHYSYGVNSTEKGDLSSESTVSRIRTEHFPLTLESARPSHTSQYLCASSEYSQPQHFGDGTRLSIL.

CDR3 coding DNA: TGCAGCGTTTTAAGGGAGTCGGAGACCCAGTACTTC. This sequence encodes CSVLRESETQYF. This chain uses TRBV29-1 with TRBJ2-5; the D gene is possibly TRBD2 (5 bases). Deletions cut 5 bases from V and 5 bases from J, with 12 bases between. The CDR3 is made up of 12 amino acids. Germline values: CDR1 SQVTM, CDR2 ANQGSEA.

This sequence joins TRBV5-1 and TRBJ2-7; D is possibly TRBD1 (6 bases). CDR1 is SGHRS, CDR2 YFSETQ, per germline. This CDR3 contains 14 residues. Trimming stripped 6 bases from V and 6 bases from J, with 19 bases between. CDR3 in amino acids: CASMLGQSGLEQYF. The CDR3 DNA reads TGCGCCAGCATGCTCGGACAGAGTGGGCTCGAGCAGTACTTC.

The chain links TRBV27 to TRBJ1-5; D uncertain. The germline V gene has CDR1 MNHEY and CDR2 SMNVEV (reference sequence). Trimming pared 2 bases from V and 5 bases from J, leaving 10 bases between. The CDR3 loop spans 14 amino acids. The CDR3 protein is CASSLGGSYQPQHF. The DNA for the CDR3 is TGTGCCAGCAGTTTAGGTGGCAGTTATCAGCCCCAGCATTTT.

The chain joins TRBV15 to TRBJ2-7; 8 nucleotides match TRBD2. This CDR3 spans 16 amino acids. Germline CDR1 LNHNV, CDR2 YYDKDF (reference sequence). With 1 base clipped from V and 6 bases from J, the junction kept 11 bases outside the gene matches. CDR3 DNA sequence: TGTGCCACCAGCAGAGGAAGCGGGAGTCATCAGGGCGAGCAGTACTTC. Translating it yields CATSRGSGSHQGEQYF.

V gene TRBV7-7 combines with J gene TRBJ2-5; 9 nucleotides agree with TRBD2. Per germline, CDR1 SSHAT and CDR2 FNYEAQ (reference sequence). The CDR3 extends over 15 amino acids. Trimming at V came to 2 bases and at J to 2 bases, leaving 3 bases not matched to a gene. The CDR3 sequence is CASSLNSGGQETQYF. In nucleotides, the CDR3 is TGTGCCAGCAGCTTAAACAGCGGGGGGCAAGAGACCCAGTACTTC. The full variable domain, in which reference TRBV7-7 and TRBJ2-5 provide the parts outside the CDR3, is GAGVSQSPRYKVTKRGQDVTLRCDPISSHATLYWYQQALGQGPEFLTYFNYEAQPDKSGLPSDRFSAERPEGSISTLTIQRTEQRDSAMYRCASSLNSGGQETQYFGPGTRLLVL.

The rearrangement uses TRBV19 and TRBJ2-5, with TRBD1 matching 11 bases. Germline CDR1 and CDR2: LNHDA and SQIVND (reference sequence). CDR3 length equals 14 residues. Losses at the gene ends were 10 bases for V and 5 bases for J; bases not matched to a gene: 9. In DNA form, the CDR3 reads TGTGCCACCAAACGCCGGGACAGGGGGGAGACCCAGTACTTC. Translation gives CATKRRDRGETQYF.

The gene calls are TRBV2 and TRBJ1-3; D might be TRBD1 (6 bases). Per germline, CDR1 SNHLY and CDR2 FYNNEI. V dropped 4 bases and J dropped 0 bases, with 16 bases sitting between them. This CDR3 comprises 17 residues. Here the CDR3 reads CASSVDGTPSSGNTIYF. DNA of the CDR3: TGTGCCAGCAGTGTCGACGGGACACCGAGCTCTGGAAACACCATATATTTT.

This sequence joins TRBV5-1 and TRBJ2-1, with 8 bases matching TRBD2. The V and J ends lost 4 bases and 5 bases, in that order; junction bases with no gene match: 8. The CDR3 covers 15 residues. CDR1 is SGHRS, CDR2 YFSETQ, per germline. For the CDR3, the DNA is TGCGCCAGCAGCCCTGGACTAGCTATGAACAATGAGCAGTTCTTC. Amino acid sequence: CASSPGLAMNNEQFF.

This clone is a singleton in its sample. The chain combines TRBV19 with TRBJ2-7, with TRBD1 as a possible D gene (6 bases). CDR1 and CDR2 from the germline V gene are LNHDA and SQIVND (reference sequence). V shed 10 bases and J shed 3 bases, with 19 bases lying between them. The CDR3 totals 14 residues. CDR3 nucleotide sequence: TGTGCCACTAGATCCCGAGGGGGAAACTACGAGCAGTACTTC. Translated, it gives CATRSRGGNYEQYF.

The V and J genes are TRBV5-1 and TRBJ2-2; a possible D gene is TRBD1 (6 bases). V was trimmed by 1 base and J by 2 bases, leaving 9 bases between them. Germline CDR1 reads SGHRS; CDR2 reads YFSETQ. The CDR3 is 15 amino acids. The CDR3 bases are TGCGCCAGCAGCTTGACAGGGACAAACACCGGGGAGCTGTTTTTT. Amino acids: CASSLTGTNTGELFF.

The chain joins TRBV5-1 to TRBJ1-1, with D tentatively TRBD1 (6 bases). V was cut by 0 bases and J by 0 bases, with 18 bases left in between. CDR1 is SGHRS and CDR2 is YFSETQ in the germline V gene. The length of the CDR3 is 18 residues. CDR3 nucleotide sequence: TGCGCCAGCAGCTTGGTGGCGGGGGCCGCCGGCATGAACACTGAAGCTTTCTTT. Its translation: CASSLVAGAAGMNTEAFF.